Listed below are T cell receptor beta chains from one sample, sequenced in a study of a mutant IDH1 vaccine in newly diagnosed glioma. For these receptors, no antigen is known. Only in-frame clones appear in the TCRdb table, and some are missing; sequencing was by immunoSEQ multiplex PCR. In the table there are 70,000 to 90,000 clones, 70% to 90% of which are singletons. The sample in question was PBMCs, obtained from a glioma patient whose treatment included an IDH1 peptide vaccine. Every receptor here comes from a man in his thirties or forties with glioma. Some clones in this sample may be carry-over from other donors' samples. CDR3s include the opening cysteine and the closing phenylalanine or tryptophan. Each record gives: CDR3 length, clone size, J gene, V gene, D gene, CDR3 DNA, CDR3 protein. D genes are given only for firm matches. A clone size is listed for some rows: how often the clone was seen (once, few, many), or a class if it is expanded.

>14|.|TRBJ1-3|TRBV7-2|.
TGTGCCAGCAGCTCGAGCCTCTCTGGAAACACCATATATTTT
CASSSSLSGNTIYF
>15|once|TRBJ2-4|TRBV7-3|.
TGTGCCAGCAGCTTAAGCTCAGGGTCTAGCAACATTCAGTACTTC
CASSLSSGSSNIQYF
>17|.|TRBJ2-1|TRBV9|TRBD2
TGTGCCAGCAGCGTAGAACTAGCGGGAAGCCGGGACAATGAGCAGTTCTTC
CASSVELAGSRDNEQFF
>15|.|TRBJ1-4|TRBV4-2|.
TGTGCCAGCAGCCAAGACGGGTGGACTAATGAAAAACTGTTTTTT
CASSQDGWTNEKLFF
>13|.|TRBJ2-2|TRBV7-9|.
TGTGCCAGCAGCAGGGAAAACACCGGGGAGCTGTTTTTT
CASSRENTGELFF
>15|.|TRBJ2-3|TRBV28|TRBD2
TGTGCCAGCAGTACACTAGCGGGGAACACAGATACGCAGTATTTT
CASSTLAGNTDTQYF
>15|once|TRBJ1-4|TRBV19|.
TGTGCCAGTAGTACCGACAGGTCCGGGTCTGAAAAACTGTTTTTT
CASSTDRSGSEKLFF
>16|.|TRBJ2-7|TRBV4-1|.
TGCGCCAGCAGCCAAGACTTAACAGCTCGCTCCTACGAGCAGTACTTC
CASSQDLTARSYEQYF
>16|.|TRBJ1-6|TRBV9|.
TGTGCCAGCAGCGCAGGGGACGGCCGGAGAAATTCACCCCTCCACTTT
CASSAGDGRRNSPLHF
>15|.|TRBJ2-1|TRBV7-3|TRBD2
TGTGCCAGCAGCTTAGGGAGCGGGGGGCTCGATGAGCAGTTCTTC
CASSLGSGGLDEQFF
>12|.|TRBJ1-1|TRBV29-1|.
TGCAGCGTTGAAGATACCGGACGTGAAGCTTTCTTT
CSVEDTGREAFF
>12|.|TRBJ2-7|TRBV28|TRBD1
TGTGCCAGCAGCGGGACAGTATACGAGCAGTACTTC
CASSGTVYEQYF
>14|once|TRBJ1-1|TRBV27|.
TGTGCCAGCAGTTTCCTCTCAGGGTACACTGAAGCTTTCTTT
CASSFLSGYTEAFF
>15|.|TRBJ2-4|TRBV14|.
TGTGCCAGCAGCCTGGGATTTCAGGCCAAAAACATTCAGTACTTC
CASSLGFQAKNIQYF
>15|.|TRBJ1-4|TRBV7-2|.
TGTGCCAGCAGCTTAGCGTGGGGGGCGGGTGAAAAACTGTTTTTT
CASSLAWGAGEKLFF
>16|.|TRBJ2-2|TRBV18|TRBD2
TGTGCCAGCTCACGGGGGACTATAACGAACACCGGGGAGCTGTTTTTT
CASSRGTITNTGELFF
>14|.|TRBJ2-2|TRBV7-6|.
TGTGCCAGCAGCCCCCGACTGGACACCGGGGAGCTGTTTTTT
CASSPRLDTGELFF